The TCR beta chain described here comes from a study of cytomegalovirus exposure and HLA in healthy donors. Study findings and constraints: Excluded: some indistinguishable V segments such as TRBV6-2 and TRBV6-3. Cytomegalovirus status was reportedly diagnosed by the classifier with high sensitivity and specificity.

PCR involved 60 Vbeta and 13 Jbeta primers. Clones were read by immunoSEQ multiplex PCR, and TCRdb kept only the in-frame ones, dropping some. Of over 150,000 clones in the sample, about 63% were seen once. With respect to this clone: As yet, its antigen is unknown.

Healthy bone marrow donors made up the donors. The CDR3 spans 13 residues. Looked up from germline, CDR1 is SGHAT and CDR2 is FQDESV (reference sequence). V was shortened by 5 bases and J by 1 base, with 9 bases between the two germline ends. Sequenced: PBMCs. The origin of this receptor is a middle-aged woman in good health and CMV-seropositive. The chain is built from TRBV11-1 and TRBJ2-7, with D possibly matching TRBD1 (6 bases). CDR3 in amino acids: CASSPDSSYEQYF. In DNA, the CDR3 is TGTGCCAGCAGCCCGGACAGTTCCTACGAGCAGTACTTC.